This TCR beta chain was sequenced in a study of T cells in Graves' hyperthyroidism and ophthalmopathy. Overall study results and limits: Ophthalmopathy was identified by the model a median about 6 months ahead of onset.

Amplified TCR beta CDR3 regions came from RNA transcripts. The HTBI primer set was used in a first-round RT-PCR of the TCR CDR3. TCRdb re-analysed the multiplex PCR reads in MiXCR, keeping a single row per CDR3 protein. The sample shows 550,000 to 600,000 distinct CDR3 sequences, roughly a sixth of them seen only once. This CDR3 has 15 residues. Trimming stripped 0 bases from V and 7 bases from J, with 13 bases between. Germline loops: CDR1 MGHRA, CDR2 YSYEKL. This clonotype was picked up a small number of times. Antigen unknown. Subjects aged 18 to 65 presented with newly diagnosed hyperthyroidism of less than 2 months' duration. The study left out patients who had uncontrolled infection, other autoimmune disease, pregnancy or lactation.

Sequencing input: blood. The receptor was derived from a young woman with Graves' hyperthyroidism. The chain joins TRBV4-1 to TRBJ1-5; maybe TRBD1 (6 bases). CDR3 sequence (DNA): TGCGCCAGCAGCCAAGAAACAGGGACCGGGCAGCCCCAGCATTTT. Its protein is CASSQETGTGQPQHF.